This TCR beta chain originates from a study of T-cell memory formation after mild COVID-19. This clonotype was seen at least ten times. TCRdb analysed the 5' RACE reads with MiXCR anew, one entry per CDR3 protein. The sample shows some 130,000 distinct CDR3 sequences, about 6.5% of them seen only once. Looked up from germline, CDR1 is SGHDT and CDR2 is YYEEEE. J was trimmed by 10 bases and V by 4 bases; bases with no gene match: 7. The CDR3 is 14 amino acids. Source material: PBMCs or a T cell subset sorted from them (not recorded which). This sequence joins TRBV5-6 and TRBJ2-3; 12 bases fit TRBD2. The TCR comes from an adult woman who had mild COVID-19 (a few samples of this study predate the infection). Cell type and time point are not known. The chain's CDR3 is CASSPASGRASQYF. CDR3 sequence (DNA): TGTGCCAGCAGCCCAGCTAGCGGGAGGGCCTCGCAGTATTTT.